This is a list of T cell receptor beta chains from one sample in a study of cytomegalovirus exposure and HLA in healthy donors. The assay was immunoSEQ multiplex PCR, and TCRdb's table has in-frame clones only and misses some. This sample has 55,000 to 75,000 clones, with 85% to 95% found just once. Sequencing was done on a sample of PBMCs. Source of these receptors: a man between 18 and 35 years old in good health and CMV-seropositive. Each CDR3 is given with its conserved first and last residue. D genes are given only for firm matches. The size of a clone is reported for some rows only, either as once, few or many, or as a class for expanded clones.

j_call d_call v_call clone_size cdr3_aa cdr3_nt
TRBJ2-4 . TRBV15 . CATSRTTRDIQYF TGTGCCACCAGCAGGACAACGCGGGACATTCAGTACTTC
TRBJ2-3 . TRBV5-4 . CASSTQRVTDTQYF TGTGCCAGCAGCACACAGCGGGTCACAGATACGCAGTATTTT
TRBJ1-2 . TRBV28 . CASSFPQALGGYTF TGTGCCAGCAGTTTCCCCCAGGCTCTGGGTGGCTACACCTTC
TRBJ2-5 . TRBV7-9 . CASSLGANQETQYF TGTGCCAGCAGCTTGGGGGCGAATCAAGAGACCCAGTACTTC
TRBJ2-3 TRBD2 TRBV10-3 . CAISQGAGEVDTQYF TGTGCCATCAGCCAGGGCGCGGGAGAGGTAGATACGCAGTATTTT
TRBJ2-4 . TRBV11-3 . CASSPSPENIQYF TGTGCCAGCAGCCCAAGTCCAGAAAACATTCAGTACTTC
TRBJ1-4 . TRBV19 once CASSIYQGSEKLFF TGTGCCAGTAGTATCTATCAGGGGAGTGAAAAACTGTTTTTT
TRBJ2-7 . TRBV11-2 . CASSLQWQGLTYEQYF TGTGCCAGCAGCTTACAGTGGCAGGGCTTGACCTACGAGCAGTACTTC
TRBJ2-7 TRBD2 TRBV5-6 once CASSSWTSGSEVQYF TGTGCCAGCAGCTCTTGGACTAGCGGGAGTGAGGTGCAGTACTTC
TRBJ2-2 TRBD1 TRBV5-1 once CASSTGQGLRLANTGELFF TGCGCCAGCAGCACCGGACAGGGGCTAAGGCTAGCGAACACCGGGGAGCTGTTTTTT
TRBJ2-1 TRBD2 TRBV7-9 . CASSLMGLAGDNEQFF TGTGCCAGCAGCTTAATGGGACTAGCGGGAGACAATGAGCAGTTCTTC
TRBJ2-1 TRBD2 TRBV7-8 . CASSLERGSPYNEQFF TGTGCCAGCAGCTTAGAGCGCGGGAGTCCCTACAATGAGCAGTTCTTC